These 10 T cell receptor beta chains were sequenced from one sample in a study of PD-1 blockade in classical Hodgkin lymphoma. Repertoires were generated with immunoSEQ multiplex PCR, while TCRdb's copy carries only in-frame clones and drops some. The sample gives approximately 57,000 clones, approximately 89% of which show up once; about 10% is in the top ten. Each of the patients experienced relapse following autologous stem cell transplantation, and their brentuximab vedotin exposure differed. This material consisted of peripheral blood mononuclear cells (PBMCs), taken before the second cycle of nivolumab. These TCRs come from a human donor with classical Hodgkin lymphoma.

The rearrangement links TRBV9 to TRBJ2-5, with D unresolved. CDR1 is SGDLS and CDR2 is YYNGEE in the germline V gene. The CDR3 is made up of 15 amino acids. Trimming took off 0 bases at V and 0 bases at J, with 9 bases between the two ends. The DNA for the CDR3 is TGTGCCAGCAGCGTAGGGGCCCACTACCAAGAGACCCAGTACTTC. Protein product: CASSVGAHYQETQYF. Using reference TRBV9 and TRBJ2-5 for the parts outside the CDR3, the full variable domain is DSGVTQTPKHLITATGQRVTLRCSPRSGDLSVYWYQQSLDQGLQFLIQYYNGEERAKGNILERFSAQQFPDLHSELNLSSLELGDSALYFCASSVGAHYQETQYFGPGTRLLVL.

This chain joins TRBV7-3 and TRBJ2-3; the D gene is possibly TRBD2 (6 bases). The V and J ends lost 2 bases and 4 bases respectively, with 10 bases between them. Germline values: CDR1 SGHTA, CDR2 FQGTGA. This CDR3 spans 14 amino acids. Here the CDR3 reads CASSLGGNADTQYF. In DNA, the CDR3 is TGTGCCAGCAGCTTAGGGGGGAACGCAGATACGCAGTATTTT.

The CDR3 DNA sequence: TGTGCCAGCAGCCGTCAACAGGGGGCTGAAGCTTTCTTT. Amino acid sequence: CASSRQQGAEAFF. The V call is TRBV7-3, the J call TRBJ1-1; 8 bases match TRBD1. J lost 6 bases, V lost 5 bases, and 5 bases had no gene match. The CDR3 runs 13 residues. Germline V gives CDR1 SGHTA, CDR2 FQGTGA.

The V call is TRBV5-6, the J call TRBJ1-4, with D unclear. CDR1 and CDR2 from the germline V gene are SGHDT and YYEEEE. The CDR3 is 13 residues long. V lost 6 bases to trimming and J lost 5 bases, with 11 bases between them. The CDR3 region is CASNREPNEKLFF. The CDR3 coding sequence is TGTGCCAGCAATAGGGAACCGAATGAAAAACTGTTTTTT.

CDR3 sequence reads: CASSLLDRGGEKLFF. CDR3 nucleotides: TGTGCCAGCAGCTTATTGGACAGGGGTGGGGAAAAACTGTTTTTT. V and J are TRBV7-6 and TRBJ1-4, with 9 bases identical to TRBD1. CDR1 and CDR2 from the germline V gene are SGHVS and FNYEAQ. Unmatched junction bases numbered 6, after V lost 2 bases and J lost 8 bases. This CDR3 spans 15 amino acids.

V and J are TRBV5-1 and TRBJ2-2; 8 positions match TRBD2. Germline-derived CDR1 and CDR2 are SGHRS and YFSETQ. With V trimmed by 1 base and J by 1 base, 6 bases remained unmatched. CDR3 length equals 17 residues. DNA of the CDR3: TGCGCCAGCAGCTTGTGGATGAGCGGGGGGAACACCGGGGAGCTGTTTTTT. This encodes CASSLWMSGGNTGELFF. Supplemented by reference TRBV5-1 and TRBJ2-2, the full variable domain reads KAGVTQTPRYLIKTRGQQVTLSCSPISGHRSVSWYQQTPGQGLQFLFEYFSETQRNKGNFPGRFSGRQFSNSRSEMNVSTLELGDSALYLCASSLWMSGGNTGELFFGEGSRLTVL.

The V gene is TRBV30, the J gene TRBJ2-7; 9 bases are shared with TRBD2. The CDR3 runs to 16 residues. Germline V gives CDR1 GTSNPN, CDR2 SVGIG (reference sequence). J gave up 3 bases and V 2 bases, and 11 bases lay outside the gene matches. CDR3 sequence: CAWSSGRTSEVYEQYF. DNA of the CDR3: TGTGCCTGGAGTTCGGGCAGGACTAGCGAAGTCTACGAGCAGTACTTC.

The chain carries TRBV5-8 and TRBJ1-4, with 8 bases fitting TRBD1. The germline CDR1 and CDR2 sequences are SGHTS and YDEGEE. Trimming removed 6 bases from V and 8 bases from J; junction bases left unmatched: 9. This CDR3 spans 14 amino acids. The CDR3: CASTSGQGGEKLFF. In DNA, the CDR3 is TGTGCCAGCACAAGTGGACAGGGAGGCGAAAAACTGTTTTTT.

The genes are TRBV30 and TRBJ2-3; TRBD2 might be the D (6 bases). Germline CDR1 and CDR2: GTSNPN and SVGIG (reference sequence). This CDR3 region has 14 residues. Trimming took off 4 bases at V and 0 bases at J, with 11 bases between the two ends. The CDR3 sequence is CAWIRGASTDTQYF. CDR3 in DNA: TGTGCCTGGATACGCGGGGCTAGCACAGATACGCAGTATTTT.

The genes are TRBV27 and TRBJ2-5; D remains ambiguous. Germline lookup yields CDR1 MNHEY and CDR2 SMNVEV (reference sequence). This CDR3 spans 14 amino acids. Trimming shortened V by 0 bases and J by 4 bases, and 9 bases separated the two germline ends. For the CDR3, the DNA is TGTGCCAGCAGTTTATCGTTCCTGGCAGAGACCCAGTACTTC. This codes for CASSLSFLAETQYF.